This TCR beta chain was captured in a study of CD8 T cells in Susac syndrome. The CDR3 is 16 residues long. Looked up from germline, CDR1 is MNHNS and CDR2 is SASEGT. Trimming took off 4 bases at V and 1 base at J, with 16 bases between the two ends. Random hexamers served to reverse transcribe roughly 0.5 to 1 ug RNA. MiXCR, run by TCRdb on the immunoSEQ multiplex PCR reads, gives a single entry per CDR3 protein. Counted here are almost 450,000 distinct CDR3 sequences, 75% to 90% occurring once; the ten biggest clones make up roughly 0.11%. Sequenced input: CD8+ T cells from PBMCs. The TCR originated in a human donor with multiple sclerosis. The gene calls are TRBV6-1 and TRBJ1-1, with a possible D match to TRBD1 (6 bases). The CDR3 DNA follows: TGTGCCAGCAGTGTTCAAGGGACAACTCAGAACACTGAAGCTTTCTTT. It specifies CASSVQGTTQNTEAFF.